These 20 T cell receptor beta chains share one sample of origin, sequenced in a study of blood T cell repertoires in COVID-19. This table comes from immunoSEQ multiplex PCR, and its TCRdb copy is limited to in-frame clones, with some not included. The sample contains approximately 30,000 clones, about 94% of which appear only once. Sequencing was performed on peripheral blood. These receptors originate from a human donor in a cohort sampled during active COVID-19.

The genes are TRBV28 and TRBJ2-7; D is ambiguous. CDR1 is MDHEN and CDR2 is SYDVKM in the germline V gene. Trimming took off 2 bases at V and 4 bases at J, with 6 bases between the two ends. This CDR3 is built from 12 residues. The CDR3 DNA reads as TGTGCCAGCAGTTTAACAGAATACGAGCAGTACTTC. Protein: CASSLTEYEQYF. Combining the CDR3 with reference TRBV28 and TRBJ2-7 gives the whole variable domain DVKVTQSSRYLVKRTGEKVFLECVQDMDHENMFWYRQDPGLGLRLIYFSYDVKMKEKGDIPEGYSVSREKKERFSLILESASTNQTSMYLCASSLTEYEQYFGPGTRLTVT.

The chain recombines TRBV28 with TRBJ1-5; D unresolved. CDR3 size: 14 residues. V lost 5 bases and J lost 6, with 14 bases in between. CDR1 is MDHEN and CDR2 is SYDVKM in the germline V gene. The CDR3 is CASSLIGVSQPQHF. The DNA for the CDR3 is TGTGCCAGCAGTCTCATCGGGGTGTCTCAGCCCCAGCATTTT.

The chain couples TRBV18 to TRBJ1-5, with D possibly being TRBD1 (6 bases). V gave up 3 bases and J gave up 5 bases, with 11 bases separating them. CDR3 length equals 14 residues. CDR1 KGHSH and CDR2 LQKENI come from the germline V gene. The chain's CDR3 is CASSPQGRDQPQHF. CDR3 nucleotide sequence: TGTGCCAGCTCACCCCAGGGGAGGGATCAGCCCCAGCATTTT. Variable domain in full (rest from reference TRBV18 and TRBJ1-5): NAGVMQNPRHLVRRRGQEARLRCSPMKGHSHVYWYRQLPEEGLKFMVYLQKENIIDESGMPKERFSAEFPKEGPSILRIQQVVRGDSAAYFCASSPQGRDQPQHFGDGTRLSIL.

This clone is a singleton in its sample. The sample holds other DNA sequences that translate to the same CDR3. The chain employs TRBV6-5 and TRBJ1-2, with TRBD1 matching over 8 bases. Germline V gene sequence: CDR1 MNHEY, CDR2 SVGAGI. Trimming removed 6 bases from V and 2 bases from J; junction bases left unmatched: 2. This CDR3 comprises 13 residues. CDR3 in DNA: TGTGCCAGCAGCCGGGACAGGAACTATGGCTACACCTTC. This sequence encodes CASSRDRNYGYTF.

The chain combines TRBV13 with TRBJ2-7; D remains unclear. V gave up 1 base and J gave up 0 bases, with 13 bases separating them. The germline CDR1 and CDR2 sequences are PRHDT and FYEKMQ (reference sequence). The CDR3 spans 16 residues. The CDR3 spells CASSLVGHPSSYEQYF. In DNA, the CDR3 is TGTGCCAGCAGCTTAGTTGGGCACCCGAGCTCCTACGAGCAGTACTTC.

The chain is built from TRBV7-7 and TRBJ1-4; 8 nucleotides agree with TRBD1. Trimming cost V 5 bases and J 5 bases; bases outside gene matches: 10. Germline lookup yields CDR1 SSHAT and CDR2 FNYEAQ (reference sequence). The CDR3 runs 16 residues. The CDR3 region is CASSLGTGLINEKLFF. The CDR3 nucleotides read TGTGCCAGCAGCCTAGGGACAGGCCTCATAAATGAAAAACTGTTTTTT.

The V and J genes are TRBV15 and TRBJ2-3, with 12 bases lining up with TRBD2. V was pared by 5 bases and J by 9 bases, with 12 bases of the junction left unmatched. There are 16 residues in the CDR3. Germline V CDR1 and CDR2: LNHNV, YYDKDF (reference sequence). In DNA, the CDR3 is TGTGCCACCAGCTCACCTCCTAGCGGGGGGGCATGGACGCAGTATTTT. Its translation is CATSSPPSGGAWTQYF.

V gene TRBV7-6 combines with J gene TRBJ2-3, with 14 bases matching TRBD2. This CDR3 contains 20 residues. V gave up 4 bases and J gave up 4 bases; unmatched junction bases: 16. The germline CDR1 and CDR2 sequences are SGHVS and FNYEAQ. The CDR3, as DNA: TGTGCCAGCAGCTCCAACCCCGCGACTAGCGGGGGGGCTCTATCAGATACGCAGTATTTT. Its translation is CASSSNPATSGGALSDTQYF. Filled out from reference TRBV7-6 and TRBJ2-3, the complete variable domain reads GAGVSQSPRYKVTKRGQDVALRCDPISGHVSLYWYRQALGQGPEFLTYFNYEAQQDKSGLPNDRFSAERPEGSISTLTIQRTEQRDSAMYRCASSSNPATSGGALSDTQYFGPGTRLTVL.

This chain links TRBV9 with TRBJ2-3; D remains ambiguous. The CDR3 is 16 residues long. Trimming cost V 0 bases and J 0 bases, with 11 bases left between them. CDR1 and CDR2 (germline): SGDLS, YYNGEE. CDR3 coding DNA: TGTGCCAGCAGCGTAGTTTCAGGAACAAGCACAGATACGCAGTATTTT. It codes for CASSVVSGTSTDTQYF.

The chain recombines TRBV11-2 with TRBJ1-6; D unclear. Germline V gene data show CDR1 as SGHAT and CDR2 as FQNNGV. The CDR3 is 17 amino acids. V lost 1 base and J lost 6, with 16 bases in between. As DNA, the CDR3 is TGTGCCAGCAGCTTAGTACCCCCCGGGGTAGGTAATTCACCCCTCCACTTT. Its translation is CASSLVPPGVGNSPLHF.

The V gene is TRBV6-1, the J gene TRBJ1-5; D unclear. This CDR3 is built from 14 residues. CDR1 MNHNS and CDR2 SASEGT come from the germline V gene. The V end lost 1 base, the J end lost 4 bases, and 8 bases lay between the germline ends. The CDR3 here is CASSEEISNQPQHF. The CDR3 DNA reads TGTGCCAGCAGTGAAGAGATCAGTAATCAGCCCCAGCATTTT.

The chain has TRBV2 and TRBJ1-5; 8 nucleotides align to TRBD1. The CDR3 consists of 15 residues. V shed 5 bases and J 6 bases; nucleotides not matched to a gene: 9. Germline values: CDR1 SNHLY, CDR2 FYNNEI. For the CDR3, the DNA is TGTGCCAGCAGTAGTACAGGGGGTACGAGTCAGCCCCAGCATTTT. Its translation is CASSSTGGTSQPQHF.

This chain uses TRBV5-4 with TRBJ2-2, with 8 bases identical to TRBD2. The CDR3 extends over 17 amino acids. V gave up 0 bases and J gave up 6 bases; unmatched junction bases: 10. Germline-derived CDR1 and CDR2 are SGHNT and YYREEE (reference sequence). CDR3 sequence: CASSLESFSGAPGELFF. As DNA, the CDR3 is TGTGCCAGCAGCTTGGAATCGTTTAGCGGGGCTCCCGGGGAGCTGTTTTTT.

The chain recombines TRBV13 with TRBJ1-1, with D unresolved. Germline V gene lookup returns CDR1 PRHDT and CDR2 FYEKMQ (reference sequence). V dropped 4 bases and J dropped 0 bases, with 9 bases sitting between them. The length of the CDR3 is 14 residues. CDR3 region: CASSSGAMNTEAFF. The CDR3 DNA follows: TGTGCCAGCAGCTCGGGAGCCATGAACACTGAAGCTTTCTTT.

V usage is TRBV28 and J usage is TRBJ1-1; possible D gene TRBD1, 5 bases. The V end was cut by 4 bases, the J end by 2 bases, with 14 bases between. Germline CDR1 MDHEN, CDR2 SYDVKM. The CDR3 spans 15 residues. DNA of the CDR3: TGTGCCAGCAGTTCACCGGGACTGGGAAACACTGAAGCTTTCTTT. It encodes CASSSPGLGNTEAFF.

The chain is built from TRBV5-4 and TRBJ1-2; D call uncertain. Germline V gives CDR1 SGHNT, CDR2 YYREEE (reference sequence). With 4 bases removed from V and 5 bases from J, the gap between germline ends came to 15 bases. This CDR3 is 14 amino acids long. The CDR3 DNA reads as TGTGCCAGCAGCCTGGGTGGGGAGCCGTATGGCTACACCTTC. It is translated as CASSLGGEPYGYTF.

The chain couples TRBV30 to TRBJ1-1; D perhaps matches TRBD1 (6 bases). The CDR3 is made up of 14 amino acids. Germline assignment: CDR1 GTSNPN and CDR2 SVGIG (reference sequence). V gave up 2 bases and J gave up 0 bases, with 10 bases separating them. CDR3 region: CAWSRTDMNTEAFF. The CDR3 region has the DNA TGTGCCTGGAGTCGGACAGACATGAACACTGAAGCTTTCTTT.

The gene calls are TRBV24-1 and TRBJ2-1; 11 bases match TRBD1. The V gene's germline CDR1 is KGHDR and CDR2 SFDVKD. After removal of 4 bases from V and 8 bases from J, the junction contained 3 bases not matched to a gene. The CDR3 runs 14 residues. This CDR3 reads CATSDRDRGDEQFF. Written as DNA, the CDR3 is TGTGCCACCAGTGACAGGGACAGGGGGGATGAGCAGTTCTTC.

DNA for the CDR3: TGTGCCAGCAGCCGGCCGGTGGGGGGGCAGTTCTTC. Protein: CASSRPVGGQFF. The chain is built from TRBV7-9 and TRBJ2-1; maybe TRBD2 (6 bases). The CDR3 runs 12 residues. The V gene lost 5 bases and the J gene lost 12 bases, with 14 bases spanning the gap. CDR1 and CDR2 (germline): SEHNR, FQNEAQ (reference sequence).

As for this clone: Other DNA variants within this sample encode the same CDR3. J is TRBJ1-5 and V is TRBV11-2; D is uncertain. CDR1 and CDR2 (germline): SGHAT, FQNNGV. Deletions cut 0 bases from V and 5 bases from J, with 5 bases between. This CDR3 has 13 amino acids. The chain's CDR3 is CASSLDRDQPQHF. DNA of the CDR3: TGTGCCAGCAGCTTAGATCGGGATCAGCCCCAGCATTTT.